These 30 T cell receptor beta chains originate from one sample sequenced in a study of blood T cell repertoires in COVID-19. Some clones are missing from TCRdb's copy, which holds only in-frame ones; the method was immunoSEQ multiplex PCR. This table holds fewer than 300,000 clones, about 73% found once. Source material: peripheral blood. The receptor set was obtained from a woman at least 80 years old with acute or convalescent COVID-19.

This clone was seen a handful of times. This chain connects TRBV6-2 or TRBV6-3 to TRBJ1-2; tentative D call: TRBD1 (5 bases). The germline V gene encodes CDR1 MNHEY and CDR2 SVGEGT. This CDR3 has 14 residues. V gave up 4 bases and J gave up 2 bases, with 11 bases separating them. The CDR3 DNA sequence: TGTGCCAGCAGTTGGGGCAGAGGCAACTATGGCTACACCTTC. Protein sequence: CASSWGRGNYGYTF.

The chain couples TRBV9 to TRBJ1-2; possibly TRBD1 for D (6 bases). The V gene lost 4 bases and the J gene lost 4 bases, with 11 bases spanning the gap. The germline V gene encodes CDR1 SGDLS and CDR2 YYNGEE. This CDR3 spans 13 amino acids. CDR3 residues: CASSNGQIYGYTF. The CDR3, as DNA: TGTGCCAGCAGCAACGGACAGATCTATGGCTACACCTTC. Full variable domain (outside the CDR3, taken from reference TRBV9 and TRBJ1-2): DSGVTQTPKHLITATGQRVTLRCSPRSGDLSVYWYQQSLDQGLQFLIQYYNGEERAKGNILERFSAQQFPDLHSELNLSSLELGDSALYFCASSNGQIYGYTFGSGTRLTVV.

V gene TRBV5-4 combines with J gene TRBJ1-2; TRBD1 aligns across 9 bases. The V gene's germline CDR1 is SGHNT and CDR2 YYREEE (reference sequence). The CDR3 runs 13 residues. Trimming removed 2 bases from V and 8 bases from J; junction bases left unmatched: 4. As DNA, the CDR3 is TGTGCCAGCAGCTTTACAGGGGGCGTAGGCTACACCTTC. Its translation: CASSFTGGVGYTF.

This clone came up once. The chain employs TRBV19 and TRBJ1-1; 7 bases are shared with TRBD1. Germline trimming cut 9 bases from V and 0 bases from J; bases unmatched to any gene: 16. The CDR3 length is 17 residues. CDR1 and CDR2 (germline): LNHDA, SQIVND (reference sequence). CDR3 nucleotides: TGTGCCAGCATACCGCACCCGGGACAGAAGATGAACACTGAAGCTTTCTTT. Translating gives CASIPHPGQKMNTEAFF. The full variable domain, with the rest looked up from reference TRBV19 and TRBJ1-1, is DGGITQSPKYLFRKEGQNVTLSCEQNLNHDAMYWYRQDPGQGLRLIYYSQIVNDFQKGDIAEGYSVSREKKESFPLTVTSAQKNPTAFYLCASIPHPGQKMNTEAFFGQGTRLTVV.

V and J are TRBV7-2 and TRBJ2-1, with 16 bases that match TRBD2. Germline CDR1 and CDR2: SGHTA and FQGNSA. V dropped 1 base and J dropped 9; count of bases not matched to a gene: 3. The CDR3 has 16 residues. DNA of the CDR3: TGTGCCAGCAGCTTAGGGGGACTAGCGGGAGGGGGTGAGCAGTTCTTC. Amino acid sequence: CASSLGGLAGGGEQFF. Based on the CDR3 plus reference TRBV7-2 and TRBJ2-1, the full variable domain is GAGVSQSPSNKVTEKGKDVELRCDPISGHTALYWYRQSLGQGLEFLIYFQGNSAPDKSGLPSDRFSAERTGGSVSTLTIQRTQQEDSAVYLCASSLGGLAGGGEQFFGPGTRLTVL.

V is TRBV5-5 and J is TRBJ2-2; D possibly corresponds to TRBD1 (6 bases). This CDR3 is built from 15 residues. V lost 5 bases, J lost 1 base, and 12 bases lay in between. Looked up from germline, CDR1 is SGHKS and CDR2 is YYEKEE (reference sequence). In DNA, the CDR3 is TGTGCCAGCAGACCCGACAGGCTGAACACCGGGGAGCTGTTTTTT. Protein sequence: CASRPDRLNTGELFF.

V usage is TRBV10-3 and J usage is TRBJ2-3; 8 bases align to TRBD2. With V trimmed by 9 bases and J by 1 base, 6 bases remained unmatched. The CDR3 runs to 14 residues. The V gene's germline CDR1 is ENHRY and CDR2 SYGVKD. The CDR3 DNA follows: TGTGCCATGGGAGCGGGGGACCGCACAGATACGCAGTATTTT. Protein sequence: CAMGAGDRTDTQYF.

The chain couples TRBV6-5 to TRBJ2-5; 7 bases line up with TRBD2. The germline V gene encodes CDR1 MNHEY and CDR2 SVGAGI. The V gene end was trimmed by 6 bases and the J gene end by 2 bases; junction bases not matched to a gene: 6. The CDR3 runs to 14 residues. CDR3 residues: CASRPAGPQETQYF. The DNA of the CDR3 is TGTGCCAGCAGACCAGCGGGACCGCAAGAGACCCAGTACTTC.

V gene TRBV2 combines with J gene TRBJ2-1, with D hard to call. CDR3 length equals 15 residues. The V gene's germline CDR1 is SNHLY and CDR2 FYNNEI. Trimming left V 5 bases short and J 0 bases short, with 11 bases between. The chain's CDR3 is CASSKDFSSYNEQFF. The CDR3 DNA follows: TGTGCCAGCAGTAAAGACTTTAGCTCCTACAATGAGCAGTTCTTC.

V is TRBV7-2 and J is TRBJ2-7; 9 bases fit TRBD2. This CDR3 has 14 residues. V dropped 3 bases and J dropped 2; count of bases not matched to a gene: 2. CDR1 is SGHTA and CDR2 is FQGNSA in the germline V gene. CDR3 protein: CASSFGGGAYEQYF. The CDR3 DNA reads TGTGCCAGCAGCTTCGGCGGGGGGGCCTACGAGCAGTACTTC.

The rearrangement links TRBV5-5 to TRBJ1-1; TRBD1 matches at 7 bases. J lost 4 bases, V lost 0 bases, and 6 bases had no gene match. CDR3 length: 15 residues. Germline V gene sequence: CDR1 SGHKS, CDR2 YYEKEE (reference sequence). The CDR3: CASSLDPTGITEAFF. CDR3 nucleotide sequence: TGTGCCAGCAGCTTGGATCCGACAGGGATCACTGAAGCTTTCTTT.

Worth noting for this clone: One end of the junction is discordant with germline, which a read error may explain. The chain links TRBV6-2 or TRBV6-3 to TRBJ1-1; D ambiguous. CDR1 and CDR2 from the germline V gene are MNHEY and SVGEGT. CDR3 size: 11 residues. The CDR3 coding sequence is TGTTCCAGCAGTCCCGGGTTTGAAGCTTTCTTT. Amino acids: CSSSPGFEAFF.

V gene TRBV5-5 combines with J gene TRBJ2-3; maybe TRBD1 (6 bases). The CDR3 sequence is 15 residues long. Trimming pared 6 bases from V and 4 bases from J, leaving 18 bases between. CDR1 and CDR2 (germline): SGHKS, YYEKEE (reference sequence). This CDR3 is CASTFHDRLSDTQYF. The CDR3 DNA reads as TGTGCCAGCACCTTCCACGACAGGCTGTCAGATACGCAGTATTTT.

DNA of the CDR3: TGTGCCAGCAGTTACCAGGACCGCGGGCCCTACGAGCAGTACTTC. Protein: CASSYQDRGPYEQYF. The chain links TRBV6-5 to TRBJ2-7; TRBD2 might be the D (5 bases). Per germline, CDR1 MNHEY and CDR2 SVGAGI. Trimming pared 2 bases from V and 2 bases from J, leaving 13 bases between. The CDR3 consists of 15 residues.

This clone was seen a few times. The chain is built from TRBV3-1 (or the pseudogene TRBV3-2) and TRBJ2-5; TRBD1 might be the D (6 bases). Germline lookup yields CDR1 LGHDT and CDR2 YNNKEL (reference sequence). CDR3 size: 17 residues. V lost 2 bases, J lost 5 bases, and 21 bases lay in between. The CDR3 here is CASSQYARGGVGETQYF. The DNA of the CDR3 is TGTGCCAGCAGCCAATATGCGAGAGGGGGAGTAGGGGAGACCCAGTACTTC.

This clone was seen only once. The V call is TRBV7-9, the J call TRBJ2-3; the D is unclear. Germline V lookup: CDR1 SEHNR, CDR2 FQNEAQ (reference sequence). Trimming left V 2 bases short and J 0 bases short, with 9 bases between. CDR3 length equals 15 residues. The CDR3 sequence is CASSLFPSSTDTQYF. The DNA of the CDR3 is TGTGCCAGCAGCTTATTTCCCTCTAGCACAGATACGCAGTATTTT.

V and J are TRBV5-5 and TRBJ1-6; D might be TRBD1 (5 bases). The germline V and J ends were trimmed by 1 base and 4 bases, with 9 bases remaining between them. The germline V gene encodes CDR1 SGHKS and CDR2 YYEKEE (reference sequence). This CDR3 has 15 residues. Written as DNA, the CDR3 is TGTGCCAGCAGCTTGTCCCAGGGTTATAATTCACCCCTCCACTTT. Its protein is CASSLSQGYNSPLHF.

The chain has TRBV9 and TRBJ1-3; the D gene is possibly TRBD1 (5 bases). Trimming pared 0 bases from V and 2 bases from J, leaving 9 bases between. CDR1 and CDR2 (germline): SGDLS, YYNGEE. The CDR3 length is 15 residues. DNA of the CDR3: TGTGCCAGCAGCGTAGACCCCAGGGCTGGAAACACCATATATTTT. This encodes CASSVDPRAGNTIYF.

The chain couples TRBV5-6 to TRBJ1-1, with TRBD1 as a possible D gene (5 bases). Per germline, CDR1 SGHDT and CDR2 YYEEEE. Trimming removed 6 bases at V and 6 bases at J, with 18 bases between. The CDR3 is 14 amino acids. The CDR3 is CASNRWEVTSEAFF. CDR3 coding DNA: TGTGCCAGCAACAGGTGGGAAGTTACCTCTGAAGCTTTCTTT.

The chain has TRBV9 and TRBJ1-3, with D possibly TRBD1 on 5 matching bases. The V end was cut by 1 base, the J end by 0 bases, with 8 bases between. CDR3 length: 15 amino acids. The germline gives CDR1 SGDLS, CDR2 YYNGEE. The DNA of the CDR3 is TGTGCCAGCAGCGTATCGGGGGTCTCTGGAAACACCATATATTTT. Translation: CASSVSGVSGNTIYF.

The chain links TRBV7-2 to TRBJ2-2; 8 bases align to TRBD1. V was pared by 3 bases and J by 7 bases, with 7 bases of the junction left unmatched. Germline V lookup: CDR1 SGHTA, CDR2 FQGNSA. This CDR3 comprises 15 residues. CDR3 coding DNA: TGTGCCAGCAGCTTCCGGACAGGGAAGGGCGGGGAGCTGTTTTTT. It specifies CASSFRTGKGGELFF. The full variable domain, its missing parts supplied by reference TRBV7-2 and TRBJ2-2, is GAGVSQSPSNKVTEKGKDVELRCDPISGHTALYWYRQSLGQGLEFLIYFQGNSAPDKSGLPSDRFSAERTGGSVSTLTIQRTQQEDSAVYLCASSFRTGKGGELFFGEGSRLTVL.

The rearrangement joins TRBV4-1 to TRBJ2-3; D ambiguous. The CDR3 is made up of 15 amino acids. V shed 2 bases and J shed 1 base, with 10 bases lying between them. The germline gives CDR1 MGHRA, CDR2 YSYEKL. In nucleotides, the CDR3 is TGCGCCAGCAGCCAATTCGGTCTCGGCACAGATACGCAGTATTTT. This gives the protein CASSQFGLGTDTQYF.

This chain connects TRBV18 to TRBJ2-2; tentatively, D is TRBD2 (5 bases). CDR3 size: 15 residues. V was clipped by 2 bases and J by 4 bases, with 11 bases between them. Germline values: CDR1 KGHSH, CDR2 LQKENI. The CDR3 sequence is CASSPNSRGTGELFF. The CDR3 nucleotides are TGTGCCAGCTCACCAAACAGTCGGGGCACCGGGGAGCTGTTTTTT.

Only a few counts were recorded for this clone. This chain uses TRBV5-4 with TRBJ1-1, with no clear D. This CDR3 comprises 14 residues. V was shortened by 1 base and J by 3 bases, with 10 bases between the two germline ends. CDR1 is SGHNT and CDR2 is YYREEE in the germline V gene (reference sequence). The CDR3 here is CASSLFDIDTEAFF. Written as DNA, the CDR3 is TGTGCCAGCAGCTTGTTCGACATAGACACTGAAGCTTTCTTT.

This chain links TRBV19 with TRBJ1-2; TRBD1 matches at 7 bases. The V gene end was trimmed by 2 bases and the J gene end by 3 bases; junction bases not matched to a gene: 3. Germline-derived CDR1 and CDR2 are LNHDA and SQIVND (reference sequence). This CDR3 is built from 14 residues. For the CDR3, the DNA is TGTGCCAGTAGTATAACCGGACAGGACTATGGCTACACCTTC. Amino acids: CASSITGQDYGYTF.

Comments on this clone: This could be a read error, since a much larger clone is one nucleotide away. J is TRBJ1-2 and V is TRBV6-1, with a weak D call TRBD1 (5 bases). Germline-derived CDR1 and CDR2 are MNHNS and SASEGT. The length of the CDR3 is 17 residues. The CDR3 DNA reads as TGTGCCGGCAGTGACATATTATACAGGACCAGTAACTATGGCTACACCTTC. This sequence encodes CAGSDILYRTSNYGYTF.

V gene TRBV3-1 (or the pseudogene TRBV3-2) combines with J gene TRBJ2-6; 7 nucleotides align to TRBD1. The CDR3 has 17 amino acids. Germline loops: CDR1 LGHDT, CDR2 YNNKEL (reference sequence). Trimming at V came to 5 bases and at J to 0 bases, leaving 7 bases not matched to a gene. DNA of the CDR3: TGTGCCAGCAGCACCGGACAGGCCCCCTCTGGGGCCAACGTCCTGACTTTC. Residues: CASSTGQAPSGANVLTF.

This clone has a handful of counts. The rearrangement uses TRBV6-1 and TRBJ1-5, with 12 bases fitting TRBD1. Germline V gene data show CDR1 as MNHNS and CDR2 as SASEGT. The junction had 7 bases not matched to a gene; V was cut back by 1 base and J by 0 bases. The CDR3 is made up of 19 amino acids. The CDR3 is CASSEDAGTGGFSNQPQHF. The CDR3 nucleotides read TGTGCCAGCAGTGAAGACGCCGGGACAGGGGGCTTTAGCAATCAGCCCCAGCATTTT.

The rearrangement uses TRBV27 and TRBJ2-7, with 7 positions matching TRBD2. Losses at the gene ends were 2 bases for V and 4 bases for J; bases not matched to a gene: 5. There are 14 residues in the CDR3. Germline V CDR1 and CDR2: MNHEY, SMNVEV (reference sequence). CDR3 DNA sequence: TGTGCCAGCAGTTTAAGGGGAGGGTTTTACGAGCAGTACTTC. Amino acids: CASSLRGGFYEQYF.

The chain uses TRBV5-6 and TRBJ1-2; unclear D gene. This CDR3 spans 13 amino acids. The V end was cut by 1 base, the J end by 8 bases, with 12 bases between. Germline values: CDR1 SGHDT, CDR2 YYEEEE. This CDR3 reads CASSLWASRGYTF. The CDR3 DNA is TGTGCCAGCAGCTTGTGGGCATCACGGGGCTACACCTTC.